The T cell receptor beta chain under discussion was sequenced for a study of T cells after yellow fever vaccination. Findings and caveats of the study: Reappearance after the booster was seen for most primary-vaccination clones, at 95% to 96% CD4 and around 88% CD8. CD4 and CD8 compartments shared a small share of clonotypes, likely from convergent recombination. Bulk-population clonotypes that are abundant could appear as contaminants in FACS-sorted repertoires.

TCRdb reprocessed the 5' RACE reads with MiXCR, giving one entry per CDR3 protein. The repertoire includes 300,000 or so distinct CDR3 sequences, about 10% of them detected once, and about 3.5% sits in the top ten. Points on this clonotype: Its antigen remains unidentified.

V shed 10 bases, J shed 3 bases, and the junction held 4 bases outside the gene matches. CDR3 length: 13 residues. Germline CDR1 reads LNHDA; CDR2 reads SQIVND (reference sequence). Sequenced here: CD4+ T cells sorted from PBMCs, sampled 5 days after the yellow fever booster vaccination. The TCR sequence derives from a man younger than 30 who received the YFV17D yellow fever vaccine. The rearrangement links TRBV19 to TRBJ2-2; 8 positions agree with TRBD1. The CDR3 DNA sequence: TGTGCCACCCACAGGGGGTACACCGGGGAGCTGTTTTTT. The encoded protein is CATHRGYTGELFF.